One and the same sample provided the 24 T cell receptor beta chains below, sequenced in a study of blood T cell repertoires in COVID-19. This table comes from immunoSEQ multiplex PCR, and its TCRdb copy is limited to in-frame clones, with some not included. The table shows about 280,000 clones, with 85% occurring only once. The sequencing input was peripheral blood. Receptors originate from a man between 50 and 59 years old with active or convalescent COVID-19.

The DNA for the CDR3 is TGTGCCAGCAACGCAGGGGTAGTTTTCACAGATACGCAGTATTTT. Translating gives CASNAGVVFTDTQYF. V is TRBV5-6 and J is TRBJ2-3; a weak D match, TRBD1 (6 bases). The CDR3 totals 15 residues. Trimming took off 6 bases at V and 2 bases at J, with 16 bases between the two ends. Germline V lookup: CDR1 SGHDT, CDR2 YYEEEE.

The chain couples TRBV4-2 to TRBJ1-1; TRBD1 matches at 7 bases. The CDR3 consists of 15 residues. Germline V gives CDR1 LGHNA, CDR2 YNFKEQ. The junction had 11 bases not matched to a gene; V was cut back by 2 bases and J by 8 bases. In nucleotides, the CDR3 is TGTGCCAGCAGCCAAAAACCGGGACAGCCTTCAGAAGCTTTCTTT. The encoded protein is CASSQKPGQPSEAFF.

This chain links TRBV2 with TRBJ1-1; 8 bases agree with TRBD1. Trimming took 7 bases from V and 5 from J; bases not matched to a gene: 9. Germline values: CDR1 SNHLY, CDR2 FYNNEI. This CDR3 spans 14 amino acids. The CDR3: CASTDRGRSTEAFF. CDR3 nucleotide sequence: TGTGCCAGCACCGACAGGGGTCGAAGTACTGAAGCTTTCTTT.

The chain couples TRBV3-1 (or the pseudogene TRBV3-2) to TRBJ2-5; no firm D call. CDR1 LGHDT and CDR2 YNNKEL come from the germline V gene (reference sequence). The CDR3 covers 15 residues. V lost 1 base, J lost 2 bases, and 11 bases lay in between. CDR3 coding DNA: TGTGCCAGCAGCCAAGCTACTCTAATTCAAGAGACCCAGTACTTC. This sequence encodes CASSQATLIQETQYF.

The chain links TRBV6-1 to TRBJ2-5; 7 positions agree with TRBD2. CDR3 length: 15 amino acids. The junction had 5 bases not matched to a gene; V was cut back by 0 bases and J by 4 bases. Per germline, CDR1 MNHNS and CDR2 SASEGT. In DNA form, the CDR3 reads TGTGCCAGCAGTGAAGCGGGAGGGCGTCGAGAGACCCAGTACTTC. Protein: CASSEAGGRRETQYF.

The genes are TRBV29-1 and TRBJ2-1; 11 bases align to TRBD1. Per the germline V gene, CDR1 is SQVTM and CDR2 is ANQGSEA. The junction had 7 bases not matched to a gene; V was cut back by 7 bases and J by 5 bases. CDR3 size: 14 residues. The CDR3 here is CSARAGQGDNEQFF. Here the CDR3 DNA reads TGCAGCGCCCGAGCGGGACAGGGGGACAATGAGCAGTTCTTC.

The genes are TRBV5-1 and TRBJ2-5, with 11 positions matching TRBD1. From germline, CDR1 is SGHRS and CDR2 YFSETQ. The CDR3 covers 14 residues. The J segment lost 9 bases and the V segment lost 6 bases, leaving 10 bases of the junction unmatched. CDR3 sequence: CASTIGQGASAQYF. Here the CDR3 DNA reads TGCGCCAGCACCATAGGACAGGGGGCGTCGGCCCAGTACTTC.

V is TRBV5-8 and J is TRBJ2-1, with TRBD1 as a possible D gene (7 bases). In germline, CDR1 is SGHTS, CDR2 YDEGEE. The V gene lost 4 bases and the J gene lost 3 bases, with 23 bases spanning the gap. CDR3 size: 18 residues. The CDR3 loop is CASSPSRGPGGYYNEQFF. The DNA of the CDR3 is TGTGCCAGCAGCCCCTCGAGAGGCCCAGGGGGGTACTACAATGAGCAGTTCTTC.

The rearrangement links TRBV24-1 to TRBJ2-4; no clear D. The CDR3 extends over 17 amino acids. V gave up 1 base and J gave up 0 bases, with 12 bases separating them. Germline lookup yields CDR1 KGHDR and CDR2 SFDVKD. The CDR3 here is CATSDLRVYLAKNIQYF. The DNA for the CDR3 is TGTGCCACCAGTGATTTACGGGTTTACCTAGCCAAAAACATTCAGTACTTC.

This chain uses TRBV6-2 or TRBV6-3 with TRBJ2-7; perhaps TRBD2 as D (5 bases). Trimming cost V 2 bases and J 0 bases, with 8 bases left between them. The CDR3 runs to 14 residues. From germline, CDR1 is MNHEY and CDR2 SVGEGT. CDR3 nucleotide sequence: TGTGCCAGCAGTTACCTAGCCCCCTCCTACGAGCAGTACTTC. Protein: CASSYLAPSYEQYF.

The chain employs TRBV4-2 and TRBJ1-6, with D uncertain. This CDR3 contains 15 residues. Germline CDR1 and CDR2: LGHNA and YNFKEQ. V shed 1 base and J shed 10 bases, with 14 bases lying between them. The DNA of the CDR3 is TGTGCCAGCAGCCAAGCCACACGGGGTGGGTCACCCCTCCACTTT. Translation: CASSQATRGGSPLHF.

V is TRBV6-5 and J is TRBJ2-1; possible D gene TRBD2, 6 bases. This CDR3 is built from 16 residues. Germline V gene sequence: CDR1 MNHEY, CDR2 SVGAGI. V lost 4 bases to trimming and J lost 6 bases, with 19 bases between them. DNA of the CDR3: TGTGCCAGCAGTTCCAGCGACGCTAGCGCACCCAATGAGCAGTTCTTC. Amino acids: CASSSSDASAPNEQFF.

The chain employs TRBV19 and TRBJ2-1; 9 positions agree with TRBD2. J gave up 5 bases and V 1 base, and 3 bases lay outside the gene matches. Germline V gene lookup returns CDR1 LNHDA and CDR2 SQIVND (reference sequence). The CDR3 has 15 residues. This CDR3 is CASSIATSGHNEQFF. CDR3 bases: TGTGCCAGTAGTATAGCGACTAGCGGTCACAATGAGCAGTTCTTC.

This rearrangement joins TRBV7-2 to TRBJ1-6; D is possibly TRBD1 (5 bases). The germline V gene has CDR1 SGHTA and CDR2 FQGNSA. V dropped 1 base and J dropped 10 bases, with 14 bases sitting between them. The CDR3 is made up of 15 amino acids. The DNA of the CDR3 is TGTGCCAGCAGCTTAGGGATGGGGCTCGGGTCACCCCTCCACTTT. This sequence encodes CASSLGMGLGSPLHF.

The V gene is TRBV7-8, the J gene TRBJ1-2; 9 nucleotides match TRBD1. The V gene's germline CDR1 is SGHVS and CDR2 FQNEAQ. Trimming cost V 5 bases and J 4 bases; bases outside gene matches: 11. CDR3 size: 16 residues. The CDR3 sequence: CASSQGNRGRSYGYTF. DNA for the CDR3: TGTGCCAGCAGCCAGGGCAACAGGGGGCGAAGCTATGGCTACACCTTC. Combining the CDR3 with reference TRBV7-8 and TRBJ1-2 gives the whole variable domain GAGVSQSPRYKVAKRGQDVALRCDPISGHVSLFWYQQALGQGPEFLTYFQNEAQLDKSGLPSDRFFAERPEGSVSTLKIQRTQQEDSAVYLCASSQGNRGRSYGYTFGSGTRLTVV.

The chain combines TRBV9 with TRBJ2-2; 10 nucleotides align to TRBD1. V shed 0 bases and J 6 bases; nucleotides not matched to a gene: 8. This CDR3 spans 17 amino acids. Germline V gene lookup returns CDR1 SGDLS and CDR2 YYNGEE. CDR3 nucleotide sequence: TGTGCCAGCAGCGTAGCTGACAGGGGGCGGACAGCCGGGGAGCTGTTTTTT. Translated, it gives CASSVADRGRTAGELFF.

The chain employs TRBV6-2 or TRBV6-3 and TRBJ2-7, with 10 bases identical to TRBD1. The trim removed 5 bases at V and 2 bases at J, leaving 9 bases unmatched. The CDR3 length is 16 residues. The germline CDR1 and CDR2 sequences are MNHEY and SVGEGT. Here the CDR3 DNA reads TGTGCCAGCAGTCGCCTGACAGGGGGCAGCCCCTACGAGCAGTACTTC. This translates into CASSRLTGGSPYEQYF.

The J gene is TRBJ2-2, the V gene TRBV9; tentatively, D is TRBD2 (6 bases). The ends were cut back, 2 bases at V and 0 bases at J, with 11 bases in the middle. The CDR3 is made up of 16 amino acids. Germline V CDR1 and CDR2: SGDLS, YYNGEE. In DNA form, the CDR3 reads TGTGCCAGCAGCGTCCTAGCGATCCCGAACACCGGGGAGCTGTTTTTT. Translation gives CASSVLAIPNTGELFF.

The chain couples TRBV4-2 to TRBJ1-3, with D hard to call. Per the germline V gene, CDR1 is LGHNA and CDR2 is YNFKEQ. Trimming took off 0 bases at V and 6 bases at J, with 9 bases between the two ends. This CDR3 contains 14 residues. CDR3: CASSQEGSANTIYF. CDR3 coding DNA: TGTGCCAGCAGCCAAGAAGGTAGCGCAAACACCATATATTTT.

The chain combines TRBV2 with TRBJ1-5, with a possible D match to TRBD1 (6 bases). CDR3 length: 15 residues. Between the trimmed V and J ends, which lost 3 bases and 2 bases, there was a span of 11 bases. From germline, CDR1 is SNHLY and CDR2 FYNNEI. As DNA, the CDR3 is TGTGCCAGCAGTGATTCGGGGGGGCGCAATCAGCCCCAGCATTTT. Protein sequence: CASSDSGGRNQPQHF.

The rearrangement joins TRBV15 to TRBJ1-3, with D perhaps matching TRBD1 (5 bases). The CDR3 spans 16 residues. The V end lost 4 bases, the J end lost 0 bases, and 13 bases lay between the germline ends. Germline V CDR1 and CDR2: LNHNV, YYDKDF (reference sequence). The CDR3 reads CATSKGLTSSGNTIYF. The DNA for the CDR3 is TGTGCCACCAGCAAGGGACTCACGAGCTCTGGAAACACCATATATTTT.

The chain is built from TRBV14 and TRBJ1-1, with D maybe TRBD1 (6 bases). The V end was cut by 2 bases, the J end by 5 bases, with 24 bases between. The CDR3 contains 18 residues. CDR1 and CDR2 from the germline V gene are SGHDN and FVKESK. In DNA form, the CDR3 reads TGTGCCAGCAGCCAAAAAGGGGGTTTAAGGGATGGTGGGACTGAAGCTTTCTTT. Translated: CASSQKGGLRDGGTEAFF.

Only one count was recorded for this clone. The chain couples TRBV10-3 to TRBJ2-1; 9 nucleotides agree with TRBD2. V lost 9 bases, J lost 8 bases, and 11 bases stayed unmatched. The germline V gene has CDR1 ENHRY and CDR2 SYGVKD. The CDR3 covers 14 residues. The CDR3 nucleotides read TGTGCCATGTTTAGCGGGAGAGGCAATGATGAGCAGTTCTTC. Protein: CAMFSGRGNDEQFF.

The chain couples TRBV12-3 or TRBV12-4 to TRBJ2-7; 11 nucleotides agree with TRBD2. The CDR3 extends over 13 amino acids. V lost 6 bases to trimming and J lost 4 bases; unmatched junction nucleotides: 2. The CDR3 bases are TGTGCCAGCAGGGGACTAGCGGAATACGAGCAGTACTTC. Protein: CASRGLAEYEQYF.